Following are 20 T cell receptor beta chains from one sample sequenced in a study of CXCR3-negative and CXCR3-positive naive CD8 T cells (dated by TCRdb to the late 2010s). Reads for this sample came from a NextSeq 550. The Human TCR Profiling Kit (MiLaboratory) was used to prepare UMI-labeled 5' RACE TRB cDNA libraries. Through TCRdb reprocessing, the reads give one entry per CDR3 protein sequence; DNA is omitted. In this sample's table one finds more than 40,000 distinct CDR3 sequences. Roughly 1.5% of the sample is in the top ten clones. Sequencing was done on a sample of naive CXCR3- CD8+ T cells from blood. This specimen's cell subset or site label, per the study, means: CD45RO-CCR7+CD27+CD95- naive CD8+ T cells lacking CXCR3 (TNR3-). The receptors stem from a human donor in good health. Some clones in this sample may be carry-over from other donors' samples.

The chain links TRBV4-3 to TRBJ2-7; TCRdb's assignment of TRBD1 cannot be checked, as there is no DNA. Germline lookup yields CDR1 LGHNA and CDR2 YSLEER. The CDR3 spans 17 residues. This chain's CDR3 is CASSQDPISGGAYEQYF.

This chain links TRBV7-9 with TRBJ1-2; TCRdb lists TRBD1, though no DNA is available to test this call. The CDR3 runs to 18 residues. The germline gives CDR1 SEHNR, CDR2 FQNEAQ (reference sequence). The CDR3 loop reads CASTKIGDRGLANYGYTF.

This sequence joins TRBV12-3 or TRBV12-4 and TRBJ2-1; the D call from TCRdb, TRBD2, cannot be confirmed without DNA. This CDR3 is 16 amino acids long. The CDR3 protein is CASSFWAGGLRNEQFF.

The CDR3: CASSLISRGETQYF. The genes are TRBV27 and TRBJ2-5. The V gene's germline CDR1 is MNHEY and CDR2 SMNVEV (reference sequence). CDR3 length: 14 amino acids.

The chain is built from TRBV6-5 and TRBJ1-1. The germline V gene encodes CDR1 MNHEY and CDR2 SVGAGI. The CDR3 spans 13 residues. This CDR3 reads CASSPWVNTEAFF.

The chain joins TRBV27 to TRBJ2-7; the TCRdb call, TRBD2, lacks DNA for checking. CDR3 length equals 14 residues. Germline CDR1 MNHEY, CDR2 SMNVEV (reference sequence). The CDR3 loop reads CASSGTSGSYEQYF.

The chain carries TRBV4-2 and TRBJ2-7; TCRdb designates TRBD2, a call that cannot be tested without DNA. In germline, CDR1 is LGHNA, CDR2 YNFKEQ. This CDR3 contains 14 residues. The CDR3 here is CASSPSAGLYEQYF.

The chain recombines TRBV25-1 with TRBJ2-6. The CDR3 is 15 residues long. The V gene's germline CDR1 is MGHDK and CDR2 SYGVNS. CDR3 protein: CASISVISGANVLTF. Combining the CDR3 with reference TRBV25-1 and TRBJ2-6 gives the whole variable domain EADIYQTPRYLVIGTGKKITLECSQTMGHDKMYWYQQDPGMELHLIHYSYGVNSTEKGDLSSESTVSRIRTEHFPLTLESARPSHTSQYLCASISVISGANVLTFGAGSRLTVL.

The gene calls are TRBV28 and TRBJ2-5; the TCRdb D gene call, TRBD2, has no DNA to confirm it. Germline V lookup: CDR1 MDHEN, CDR2 SYDVKM. The CDR3 covers 14 residues. The CDR3 reads CASSIRTYEETQYF.

The gene calls are TRBV7-2 and TRBJ2-7; absent DNA, TCRdb's TRBD1 call cannot be checked. Germline V gives CDR1 SGHTA, CDR2 FQGNSA. The CDR3 is made up of 14 amino acids. This CDR3 reads CASSRGGTAYEQYF.

The genes are TRBV4-1 and TRBJ2-3. CDR1 MGHRA and CDR2 YSYEKL come from the germline V gene. This CDR3 region has 13 residues. CDR3: CASSLGRTDTQYF.

The V call is TRBV5-1, the J call TRBJ1-2. The germline CDR1 and CDR2 sequences are SGHRS and YFSETQ. CDR3 length: 13 residues. This CDR3 reads CASSLTDNYGYTF. The whole variable domain, filled in from reference TRBV5-1 and TRBJ1-2, reads KAGVTQTPRYLIKTRGQQVTLSCSPISGHRSVSWYQQTPGQGLQFLFEYFSETQRNKGNFPGRFSGRQFSNSRSEMNVSTLELGDSALYLCASSLTDNYGYTFGSGTRLTVV.

The J gene is TRBJ1-1, the V gene TRBV28; absent DNA, TCRdb's TRBD1 call cannot be checked. Germline CDR1 MDHEN, CDR2 SYDVKM. This CDR3 is built from 17 residues. The CDR3 spells CASSLGYRDVVSTEAFF.

This chain links TRBV3-1 with TRBJ2-5; TCRdb names TRBD1, which stays unverified in the absence of DNA. This CDR3 has 17 residues. Germline V gene data show CDR1 as LGHDT and CDR2 as YNNKEL (reference sequence). The CDR3 is CASSQGSAGRSRETQYF.

The chain combines TRBV7-9 with TRBJ2-1; the D call of TRBD2 rests on TCRdb alone, since no DNA is present to check it. CDR1 and CDR2 (germline): SEHNR, FQNEAQ (reference sequence). This CDR3 spans 16 amino acids. This CDR3 reads CASSLEVASGYNEQFF.

The chain has TRBV29-1 and TRBJ1-2. The CDR3 consists of 13 residues. Germline lookup yields CDR1 SQVTM and CDR2 ANQGSEA. The CDR3 reads CSVESTLNYGYTF.

V usage is TRBV7-9 and J usage is TRBJ1-4. The CDR3 runs 13 residues. The V gene's germline CDR1 is SEHNR and CDR2 FQNEAQ (reference sequence). The CDR3 loop reads CASTGGSHEKLFF.

This sequence joins TRBV6-5 and TRBJ2-3; with no DNA, the TCRdb D assignment of TRBD1 cannot be verified. The germline gives CDR1 MNHEY, CDR2 SVGAGI. This CDR3 is 15 amino acids long. CDR3 loop: CASSSTGGRTDTQYF.

The chain is built from TRBV2 and TRBJ2-7; TCRdb calls TRBD1, which cannot be checked without DNA. The germline V gene has CDR1 SNHLY and CDR2 FYNNEI. This CDR3 contains 12 residues. The CDR3 loop reads CASIALPHEQYF.

The chain is built from TRBV28 and TRBJ2-2. Germline CDR1 is MDHEN and CDR2 is SYDVKM. CDR3 length: 13 amino acids. This chain's CDR3 is CASFPRNTGELFF.